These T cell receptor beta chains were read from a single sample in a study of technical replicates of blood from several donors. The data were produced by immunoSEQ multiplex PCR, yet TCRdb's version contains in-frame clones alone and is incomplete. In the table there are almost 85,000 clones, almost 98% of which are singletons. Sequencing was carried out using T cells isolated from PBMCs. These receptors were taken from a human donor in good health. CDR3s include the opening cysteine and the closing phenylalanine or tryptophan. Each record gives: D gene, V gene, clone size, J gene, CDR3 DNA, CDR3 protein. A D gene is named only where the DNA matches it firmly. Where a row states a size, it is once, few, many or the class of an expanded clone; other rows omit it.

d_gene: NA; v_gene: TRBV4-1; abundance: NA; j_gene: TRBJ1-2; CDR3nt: TGCGCCAGCAGCCAAGTCAACAGGCCTGGCTACACCTTC; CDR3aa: CASSQVNRPGYTF
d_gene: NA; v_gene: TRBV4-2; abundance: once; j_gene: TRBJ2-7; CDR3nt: TGTGCCAGCAGCCAACATCGGGGGGCCTCCTACGAGCAGTACTTC; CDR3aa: CASSQHRGASYEQYF
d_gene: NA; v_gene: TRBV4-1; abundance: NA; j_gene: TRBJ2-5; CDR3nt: TGCGCCAGCAGCCAAGAGCAGGGTCTCAGGCAAGAGACCCAGTACTTC; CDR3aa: CASSQEQGLRQETQYF
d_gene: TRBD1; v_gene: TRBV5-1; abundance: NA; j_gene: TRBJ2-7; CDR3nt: TGCGCCAGCAGCCAAGGACAGGGGCGGTCTTACGAGCAGTACTTC; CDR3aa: CASSQGQGRSYEQYF
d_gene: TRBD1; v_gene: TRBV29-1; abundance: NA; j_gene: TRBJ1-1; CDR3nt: TGCAGCGTCTTATCGACAGGGATTATAATAGGCACTGAAGCTTTCTTT; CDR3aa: CSVLSTGIIIGTEAFF
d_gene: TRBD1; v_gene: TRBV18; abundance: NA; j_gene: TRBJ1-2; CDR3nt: TGTGCCAGCTCACCTCCGGGACAGGCTCATGGCTACACCTTC; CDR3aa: CASSPPGQAHGYTF
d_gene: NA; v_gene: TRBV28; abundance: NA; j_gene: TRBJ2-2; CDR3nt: TGTGCCAGCAGTTTATTAGGGGTGGCTGTCCCCGGCACCGGGGAGCTGTTTTTT; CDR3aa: CASSLLGVAVPGTGELFF
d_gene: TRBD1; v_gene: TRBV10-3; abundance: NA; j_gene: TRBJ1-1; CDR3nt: TGTGCCATCGGAGAGGGGACAGGGGGAAGTGTGAACACTGAAGCTTTCTTT; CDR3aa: CAIGEGTGGSVNTEAFF
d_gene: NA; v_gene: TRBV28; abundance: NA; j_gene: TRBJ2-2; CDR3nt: TGTGCCAGCAGTCCGCCACTTCGCACCGGGGAGCTGTTTTTT; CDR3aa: CASSPPLRTGELFF
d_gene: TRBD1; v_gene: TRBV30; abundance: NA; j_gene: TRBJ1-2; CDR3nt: TGTGCCTGGATGCCAGGGGGGAACTATGGCTACACCTTC; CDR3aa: CAWMPGGNYGYTF
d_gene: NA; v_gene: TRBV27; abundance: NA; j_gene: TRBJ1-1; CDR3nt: TGTGCCAGCAGTCTCCAGGGGTCCCTCGCTGAAGCTTTCTTT; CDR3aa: CASSLQGSLAEAFF
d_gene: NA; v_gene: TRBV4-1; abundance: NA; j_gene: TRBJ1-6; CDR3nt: TGCGCCAGCAGCCAAGAGAATCTACTCCGGAATTCACCCCTCCACTTT; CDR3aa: CASSQENLLRNSPLHF
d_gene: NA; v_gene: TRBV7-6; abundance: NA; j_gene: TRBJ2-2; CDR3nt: TGTGCCAGCAGCCTCAGGCCATCCCCCTGGACCGGGGAGCTGTTTTTT; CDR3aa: CASSLRPSPWTGELFF
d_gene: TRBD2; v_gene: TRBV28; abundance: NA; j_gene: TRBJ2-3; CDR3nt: TGTGCCAGCAGCCAAAGACTAGCGTCGTGGGGTACGCAGTATTTT; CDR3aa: CASSQRLASWGTQYF
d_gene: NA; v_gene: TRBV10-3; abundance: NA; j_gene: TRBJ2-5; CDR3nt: TGTGCCATCAGTGAGTCCGGAGAGACCCAGTACTTC; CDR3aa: CAISESGETQYF
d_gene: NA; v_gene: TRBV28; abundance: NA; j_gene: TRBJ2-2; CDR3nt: TGTGCCAGCAGTTCACAGGGGCGGGGCACCGGGGAGCTGTTTTTT; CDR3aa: CASSSQGRGTGELFF
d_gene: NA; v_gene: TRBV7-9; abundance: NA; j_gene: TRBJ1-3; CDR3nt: TGTGCCAGCAGCGCGGACATAGCAAACACCATATATTTT; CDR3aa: CASSADIANTIYF
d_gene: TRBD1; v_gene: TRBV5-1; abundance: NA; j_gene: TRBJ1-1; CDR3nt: TGCGCCAGCAGCTTGGGTCGACAGGGCAGGAACACTGAAGCTTTCTTT; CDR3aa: CASSLGRQGRNTEAFF
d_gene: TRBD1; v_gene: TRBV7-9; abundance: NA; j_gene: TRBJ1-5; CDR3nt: TGTGCCAGCAGCAGGGACAGGGTCGGCAATCAGCCCCAGCATTTT; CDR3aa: CASSRDRVGNQPQHF
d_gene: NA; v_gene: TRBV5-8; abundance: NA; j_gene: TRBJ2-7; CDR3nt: TGTGCCAGCAGATTGGCCAGCTCCTACGAGCAGTACTTC; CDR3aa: CASRLASSYEQYF
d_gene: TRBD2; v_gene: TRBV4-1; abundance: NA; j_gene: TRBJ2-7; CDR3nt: TGCGCCAGCAGCCTAGCGGGGGACCCAGCCTACGAGCAGTACTTC; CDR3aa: CASSLAGDPAYEQYF
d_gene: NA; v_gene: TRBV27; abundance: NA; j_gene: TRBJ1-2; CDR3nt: TGTGCCAGCAGTCGGGTTCTGGGGGGTTATACTAGTGGCTACACCTTC; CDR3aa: CASSRVLGGYTSGYTF
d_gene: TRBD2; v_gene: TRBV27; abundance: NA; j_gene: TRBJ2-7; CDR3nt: TGTGCCAGCAGTTTATGGACTAGCGGGGGCAACTACGAGCAGTACTTC; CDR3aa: CASSLWTSGGNYEQYF
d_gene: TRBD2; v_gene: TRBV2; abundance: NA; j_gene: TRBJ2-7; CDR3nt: TGTGCCAGTAGGAGCGGGGCCTACGAGCAGTACTTC; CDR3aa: CASRSGAYEQYF
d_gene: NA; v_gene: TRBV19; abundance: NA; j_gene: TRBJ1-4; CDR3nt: TGTGCCAGTAAGGGACTAAGGGATGAAAAACTGTTTTTT; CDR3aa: CASKGLRDEKLFF
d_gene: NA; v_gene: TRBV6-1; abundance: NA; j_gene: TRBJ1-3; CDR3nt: TGTGCCAGCAGTGAAGTTCAGGGTGCTGGAAACACCATATATTTT; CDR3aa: CASSEVQGAGNTIYF
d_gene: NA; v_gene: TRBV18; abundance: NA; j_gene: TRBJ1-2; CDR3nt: TGTGCCAGCTCACCGGAGTATGGCTACACCTTC; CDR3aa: CASSPEYGYTF
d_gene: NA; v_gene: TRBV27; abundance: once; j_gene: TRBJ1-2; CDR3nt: TGTGCCAGCAGTTTCGTCGGGGATGAAGGCTACACCTTC; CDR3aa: CASSFVGDEGYTF
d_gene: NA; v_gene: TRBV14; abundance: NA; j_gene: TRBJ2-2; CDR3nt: TGTGCCAGCAGCCCCCTAGGGAGTCACACCGGGGAGCTGTTTTTT; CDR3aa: CASSPLGSHTGELFF
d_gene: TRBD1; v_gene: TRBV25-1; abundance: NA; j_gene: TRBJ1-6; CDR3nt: TGTGCCAGCAGTAACAGGGGCCGAAATTCACCCCTCCACTTT; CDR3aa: CASSNRGRNSPLHF
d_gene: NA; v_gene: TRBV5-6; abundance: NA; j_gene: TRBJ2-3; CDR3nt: TGTGCCAGCAGCTTGCGGAGGGGGCTTCGAGATACGCAGTATTTT; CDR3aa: CASSLRRGLRDTQYF
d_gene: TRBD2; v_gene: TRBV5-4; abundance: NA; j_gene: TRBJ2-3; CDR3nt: TGTGCCAGCAGCTTAGGGACTACCCTAGATACGCAGTATTTT; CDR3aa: CASSLGTTLDTQYF